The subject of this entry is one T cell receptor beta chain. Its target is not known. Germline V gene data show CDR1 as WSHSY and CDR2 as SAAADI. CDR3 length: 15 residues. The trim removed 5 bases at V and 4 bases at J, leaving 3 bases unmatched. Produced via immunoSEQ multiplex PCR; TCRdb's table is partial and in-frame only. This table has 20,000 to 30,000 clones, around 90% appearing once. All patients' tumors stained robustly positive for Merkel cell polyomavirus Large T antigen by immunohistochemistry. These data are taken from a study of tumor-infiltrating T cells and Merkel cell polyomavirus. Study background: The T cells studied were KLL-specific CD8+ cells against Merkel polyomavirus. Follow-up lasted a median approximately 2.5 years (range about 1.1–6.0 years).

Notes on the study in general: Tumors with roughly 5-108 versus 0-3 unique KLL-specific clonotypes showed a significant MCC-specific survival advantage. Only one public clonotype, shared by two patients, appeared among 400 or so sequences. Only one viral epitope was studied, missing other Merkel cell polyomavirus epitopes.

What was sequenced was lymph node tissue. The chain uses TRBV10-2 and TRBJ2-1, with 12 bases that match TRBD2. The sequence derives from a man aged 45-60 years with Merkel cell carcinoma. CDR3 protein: CASSTGLAGYNEQFF. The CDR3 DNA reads TGCGCCAGCAGTACAGGACTAGCGGGGTACAATGAGCAGTTCTTC.